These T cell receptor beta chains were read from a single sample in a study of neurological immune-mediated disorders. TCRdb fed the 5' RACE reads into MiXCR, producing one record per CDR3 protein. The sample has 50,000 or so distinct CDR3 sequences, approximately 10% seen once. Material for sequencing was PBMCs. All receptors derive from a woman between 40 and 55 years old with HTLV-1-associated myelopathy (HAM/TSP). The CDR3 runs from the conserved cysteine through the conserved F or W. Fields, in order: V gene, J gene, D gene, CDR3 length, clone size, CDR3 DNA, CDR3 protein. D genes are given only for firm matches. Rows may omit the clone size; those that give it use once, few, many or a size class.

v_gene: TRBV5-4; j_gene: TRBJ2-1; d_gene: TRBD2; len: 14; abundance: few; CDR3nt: TGTGCCAGCAGGCGGGGGGGTCCCTACAATGAGCAGTTCTTC; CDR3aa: CASRRGGPYNEQFF
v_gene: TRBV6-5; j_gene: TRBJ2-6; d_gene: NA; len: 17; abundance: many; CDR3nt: TGTGCCAGCAGGACACTCGGCCCAGGCAGTGGGGCCAACGTCCTGACTTTC; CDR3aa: CASRTLGPGSGANVLTF
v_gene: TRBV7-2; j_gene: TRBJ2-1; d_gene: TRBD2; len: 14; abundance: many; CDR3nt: TGTGCCAGCAGCCCCGGGGGGGCCTCGGATGAGCAGTTCTTC; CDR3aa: CASSPGGASDEQFF
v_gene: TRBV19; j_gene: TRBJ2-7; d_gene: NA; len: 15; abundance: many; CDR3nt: TGTGCCAGTAGTACGACTGAGGGAGGCGCCTACGAGCAGTACTTC; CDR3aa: CASSTTEGGAYEQYF
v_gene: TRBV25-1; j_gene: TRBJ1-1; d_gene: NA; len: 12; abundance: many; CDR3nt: TGTGCCAGCAGTGAAGGAATCAGTGAAGCTTTCTTT; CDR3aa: CASSEGISEAFF
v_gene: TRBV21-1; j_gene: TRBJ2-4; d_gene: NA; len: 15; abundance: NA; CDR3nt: TGTGCCAGCAGCAAAGGAACAGAGGGCAAAAACATTCAGTACTTC; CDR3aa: CASSKGTEGKNIQYF
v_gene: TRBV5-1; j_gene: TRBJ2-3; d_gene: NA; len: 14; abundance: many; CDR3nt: TGCGCCAGCAGCTGGGGGGAGATCACAGATACGCAGTATTTT; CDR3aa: CASSWGEITDTQYF
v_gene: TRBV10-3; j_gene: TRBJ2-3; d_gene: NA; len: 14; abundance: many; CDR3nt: TGTGCCGCCGAGGGGACGAACGGCACAGATACGCAGTATTTT; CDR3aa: CAAEGTNGTDTQYF
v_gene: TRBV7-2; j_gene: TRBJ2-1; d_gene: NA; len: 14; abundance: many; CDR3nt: TGTGCCAGCAGCTTAGAAAGCTCCTACAATGAGCAGTTCTTC; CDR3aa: CASSLESSYNEQFF
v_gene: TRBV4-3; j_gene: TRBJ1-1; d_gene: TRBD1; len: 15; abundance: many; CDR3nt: TGCGCCAGCAGCTACTTGACAGGGGTGAACACTGAAGCTTTCTTT; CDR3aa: CASSYLTGVNTEAFF
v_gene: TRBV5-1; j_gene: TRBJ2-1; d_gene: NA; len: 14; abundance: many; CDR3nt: TGCGCCAGCAGCTTGTTGCCAGGGGTAGATGAGCAGTTCTTC; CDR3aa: CASSLLPGVDEQFF
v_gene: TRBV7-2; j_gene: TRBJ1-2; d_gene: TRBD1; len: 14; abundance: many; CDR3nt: TGTGCCAGCAGCTTAGGGACAGGGATGGTTGGCTACACCTTC; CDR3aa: CASSLGTGMVGYTF
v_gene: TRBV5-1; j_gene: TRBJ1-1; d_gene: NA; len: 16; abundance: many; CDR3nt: TGCGCCAGCAGCTTGCTCACAGGGACACCGAACACTGAAGCTTTCTTT; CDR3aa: CASSLLTGTPNTEAFF
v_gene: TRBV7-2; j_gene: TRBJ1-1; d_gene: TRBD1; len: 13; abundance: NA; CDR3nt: TGTGCCAGCAGCCCACAGGGGCAGACTGAAGCTTTCTTT; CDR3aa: CASSPQGQTEAFF
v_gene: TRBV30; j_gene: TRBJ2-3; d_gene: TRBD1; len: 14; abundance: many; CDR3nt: TGTGCCTGGAGAGGGGTGTACCGGGACAGCGCGCAGTATTTT; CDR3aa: CAWRGVYRDSAQYF
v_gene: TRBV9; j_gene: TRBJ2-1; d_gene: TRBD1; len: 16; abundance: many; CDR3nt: TGTGCCAGCAGCCTACAGGGGTCCCCCCCCTACAATGAGCAGTTCTTC; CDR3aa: CASSLQGSPPYNEQFF
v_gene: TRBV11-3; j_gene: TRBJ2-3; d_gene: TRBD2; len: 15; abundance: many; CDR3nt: TGTGCCAGCAGCCCAGGACTAGCGGGGGTAGATACGCAGTATTTT; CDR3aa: CASSPGLAGVDTQYF
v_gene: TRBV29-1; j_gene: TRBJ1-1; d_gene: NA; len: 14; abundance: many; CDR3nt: TGCAGCGTGATACTCTGGCGGACGAACACTGAAGCTTTCTTT; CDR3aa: CSVILWRTNTEAFF
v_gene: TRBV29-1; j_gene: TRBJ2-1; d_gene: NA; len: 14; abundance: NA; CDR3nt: TGCAGCGTTGAGGGTCGAGGGACGAAGAATGAGCAGTTCTTC; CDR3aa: CSVEGRGTKNEQFF
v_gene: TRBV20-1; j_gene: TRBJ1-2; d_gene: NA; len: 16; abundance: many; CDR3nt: TGCAGTGCTAGACAGGGAGTAATTCAGAGCTCGACCGGCTACACCTTC; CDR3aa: CSARQGVIQSSTGYTF
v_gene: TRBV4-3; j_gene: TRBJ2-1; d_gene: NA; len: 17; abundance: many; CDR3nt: TGCGCCAGCAGCCAATACCTGAACAGGGACTCCCCCACTGAGCAGTTCTTC; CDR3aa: CASSQYLNRDSPTEQFF
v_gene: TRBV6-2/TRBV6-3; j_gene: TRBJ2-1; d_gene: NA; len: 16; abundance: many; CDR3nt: TGTGCCAGCAGTTATTATGCGGGAAAATTCTACAATGAGCAGTTCTTC; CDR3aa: CASSYYAGKFYNEQFF
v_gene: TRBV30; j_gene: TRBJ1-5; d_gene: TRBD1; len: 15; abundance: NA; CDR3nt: TGTGCCTGGAGCCGGGACAGGGGGCGCGGTCAGCCCCAGCATTTT; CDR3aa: CAWSRDRGRGQPQHF
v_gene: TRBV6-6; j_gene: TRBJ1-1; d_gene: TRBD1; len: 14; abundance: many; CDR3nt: TGTGCCAGCAGTTACTCGACAGGGGTGACTGAAGCTTTCTTT; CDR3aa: CASSYSTGVTEAFF
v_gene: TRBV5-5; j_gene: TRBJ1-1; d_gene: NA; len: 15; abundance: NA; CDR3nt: TGTGCCAGCAGCGCGCAAACGACAGTTAACACTGAAGCTTTCTTT; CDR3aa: CASSAQTTVNTEAFF
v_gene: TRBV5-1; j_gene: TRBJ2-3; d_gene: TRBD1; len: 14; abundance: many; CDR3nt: TGCGCCAGCAGCGGACAGGGGTACACAGATACGCAGTATTTT; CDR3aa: CASSGQGYTDTQYF
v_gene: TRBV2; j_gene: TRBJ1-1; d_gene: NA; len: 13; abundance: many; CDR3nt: TGTGCCAGCAGTTACAGAGCTACCCTTGAAGCTTTCTTT; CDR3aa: CASSYRATLEAFF
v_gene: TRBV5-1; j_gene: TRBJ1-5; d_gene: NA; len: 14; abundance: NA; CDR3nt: TGCGCCAGCAGCCTCCGACAGCCCACAGATATGCAGCATTTT; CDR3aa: CASSLRQPTDMQHF
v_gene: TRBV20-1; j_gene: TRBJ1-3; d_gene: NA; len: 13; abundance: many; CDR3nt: TGCAGTGCGCACAGGAGCTCTGGAAACACCATATATTTT; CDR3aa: CSAHRSSGNTIYF
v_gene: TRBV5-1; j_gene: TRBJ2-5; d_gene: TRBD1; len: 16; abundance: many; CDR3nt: TGCGCCAGCAGCTCTACAGGGGGCCTGTACCAAGAGACCCAGTACTTC; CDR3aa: CASSSTGGLYQETQYF
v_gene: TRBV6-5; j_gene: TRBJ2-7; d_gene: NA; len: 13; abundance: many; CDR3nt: TGTGCCAGCAGTTACTCTCGGGGAAGGGAGCAGTACTTC; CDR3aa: CASSYSRGREQYF
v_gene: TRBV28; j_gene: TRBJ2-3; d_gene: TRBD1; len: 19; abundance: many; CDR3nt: TGTGCCAGCAGTTTAAGGGGGCCCGACAGGGGGCGAAGCACAGATACGCAGTATTTT; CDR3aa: CASSLRGPDRGRSTDTQYF
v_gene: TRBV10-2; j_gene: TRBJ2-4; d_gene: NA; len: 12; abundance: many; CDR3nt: TGCGCCAGCAGTGAGAGTAGTGGCATTCAGTACTTC; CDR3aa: CASSESSGIQYF
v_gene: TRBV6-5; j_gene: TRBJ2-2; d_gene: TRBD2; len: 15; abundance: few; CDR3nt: TGTGCCAGCAGCCTACGACCGGGAGGCACCGGGGAGCTGTTTTTT; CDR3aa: CASSLRPGGTGELFF
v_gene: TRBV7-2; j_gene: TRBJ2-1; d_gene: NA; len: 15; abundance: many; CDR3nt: TGTGCCAGCAGCGAAACAAGGGGAGGTTACAATGAGCAGTTCTTC; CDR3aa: CASSETRGGYNEQFF
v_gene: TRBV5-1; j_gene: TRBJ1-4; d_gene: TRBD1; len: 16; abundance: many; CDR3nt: TGCGCCAGCAGCAAGGGACAGGGATTGTTAGAAACGAAACTGTTTTTT; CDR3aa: CASSKGQGLLETKLFF
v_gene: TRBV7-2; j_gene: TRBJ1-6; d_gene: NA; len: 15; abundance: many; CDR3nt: TGTGCCAGCAGCTTACAGGGCCAGGATAATTCACCCCTCCACTTT; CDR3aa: CASSLQGQDNSPLHF
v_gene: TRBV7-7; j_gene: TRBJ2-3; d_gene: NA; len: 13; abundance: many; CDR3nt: TGTGCCAGTGGAGAGAGAGAATCAGATACGCAGTATTTT; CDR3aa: CASGERESDTQYF
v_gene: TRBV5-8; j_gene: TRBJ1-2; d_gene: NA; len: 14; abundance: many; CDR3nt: TGTGCCAGCAGCTTGGAGGGGACGAACTATGGCTACACCTTC; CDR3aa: CASSLEGTNYGYTF
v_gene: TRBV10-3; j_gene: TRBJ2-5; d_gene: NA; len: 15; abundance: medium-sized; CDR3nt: TGTGCCATCAATGACGGTCAGACCTCCCAAGAGACCCAGTACTTC; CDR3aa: CAINDGQTSQETQYF
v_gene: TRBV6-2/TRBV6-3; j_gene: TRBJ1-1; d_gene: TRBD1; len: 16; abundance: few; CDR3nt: TGTGCCAGCAGTTACCGGGGACAGGGGGTGGGAGCTGAAGCTTTCTTT; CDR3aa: CASSYRGQGVGAEAFF
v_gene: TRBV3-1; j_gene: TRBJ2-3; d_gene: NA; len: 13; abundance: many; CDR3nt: TGTGCCAGCAGCCGCAGGGGCACAGATACGCAGTATTTT; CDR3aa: CASSRRGTDTQYF
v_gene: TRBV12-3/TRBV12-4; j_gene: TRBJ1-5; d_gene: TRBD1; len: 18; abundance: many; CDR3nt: TGTGCCAGCAGCCCCAACGTCAGGACAGGGTATGGCAATCAGCCCCAGCATTTT; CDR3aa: CASSPNVRTGYGNQPQHF
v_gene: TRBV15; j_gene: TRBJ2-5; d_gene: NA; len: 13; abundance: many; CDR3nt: TGTGCCACCAGCAGAGATTTGGGAAAGACCCAGTACTTC; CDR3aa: CATSRDLGKTQYF
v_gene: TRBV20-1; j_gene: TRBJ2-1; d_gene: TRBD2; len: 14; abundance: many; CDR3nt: TGCAGTGCCAATAGCGGGGGGAAGGGAAATGAGCAGTTCTTC; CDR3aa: CSANSGGKGNEQFF
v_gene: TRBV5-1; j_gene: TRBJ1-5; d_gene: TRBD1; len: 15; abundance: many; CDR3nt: TGCGCCAGCAGACTGACAGGGGGCGCAAATCAGCCCCAGCATTTT; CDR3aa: CASRLTGGANQPQHF
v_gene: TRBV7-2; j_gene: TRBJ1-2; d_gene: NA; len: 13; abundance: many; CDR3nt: TGTGCCAGCAGCTTAGACGAGGCCTATGGCTACACCTTC; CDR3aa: CASSLDEAYGYTF
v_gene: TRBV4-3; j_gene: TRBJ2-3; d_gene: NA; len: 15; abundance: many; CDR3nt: TGCGCCAGCAGCCAAGATCACGGGGTTGGGGTTGTTGAGTATTTT; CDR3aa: CASSQDHGVGVVEYF
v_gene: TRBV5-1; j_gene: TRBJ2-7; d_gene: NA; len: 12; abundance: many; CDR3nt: TGCGCCAGCAGTGGCAGCACCTACGAGCAGTACTTC; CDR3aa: CASSGSTYEQYF
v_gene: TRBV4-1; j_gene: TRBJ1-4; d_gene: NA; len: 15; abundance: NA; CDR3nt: TGCGCCAGCAGCCAAGATCGGATAGCCTTCCCTCAACTGTTTTTT; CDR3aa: CASSQDRIAFPQLFF
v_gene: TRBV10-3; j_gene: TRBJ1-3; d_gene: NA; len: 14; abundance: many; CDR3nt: TGTGCCATCAGTGCCGGAAGGTCGGGAAACACCATATATTTT; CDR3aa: CAISAGRSGNTIYF
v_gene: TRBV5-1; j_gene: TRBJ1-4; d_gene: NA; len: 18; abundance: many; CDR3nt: TGCGCCAGCAGCTTGGCCCCTCCATCACAGGGCACTAATGAAAAACTGTTTTTT; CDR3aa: CASSLAPPSQGTNEKLFF
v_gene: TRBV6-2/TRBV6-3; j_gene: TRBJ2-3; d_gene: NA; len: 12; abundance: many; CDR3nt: TGTGCCAGCAGTTACTCAAAAGATACGCAGTATTTT; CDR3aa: CASSYSKDTQYF
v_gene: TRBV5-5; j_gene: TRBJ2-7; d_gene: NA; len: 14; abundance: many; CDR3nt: TGTGCCAGCACACGGGGGTCTTCCTCCTACGAGCAGTACTTC; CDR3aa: CASTRGSSSYEQYF